The 27 T cell receptor beta chains listed next were all sequenced from one sample in a study of shared clonotypes between healthy human individuals. Sequenced by immunoSEQ multiplex PCR; TCRdb stores in-frame clones only, minus some. The sample holds hundreds of thousands of clones, over 65% seen once. What was sequenced was PBMCs. The receptors here all came from a woman between 35 and 50 years old in good health. Some clones in this sample may be carry-over from other donors' samples.

The rearrangement uses TRBV19 and TRBJ2-1; D not certain. Between the trimmed V and J ends, which lost 0 bases and 1 base, there was a span of 10 bases. Germline values: CDR1 LNHDA, CDR2 SQIVND (reference sequence). This CDR3 region has 16 residues. CDR3 region: CASSIEVARSYNEQFF. The DNA for the CDR3 is TGTGCCAGTAGTATAGAGGTAGCCCGTTCCTACAATGAGCAGTTCTTC.

This clone was recorded once. The J gene is TRBJ2-1, the V gene TRBV28; the match to TRBD2 covers 13 bases. The germline V gene has CDR1 MDHEN and CDR2 SYDVKM. The CDR3 is made up of 15 amino acids. The ends lost 5 bases at V and 6 bases at J; junction bases unmatched: 4. Written as DNA, the CDR3 is TGTGCCAGCAGTACACTAGCGGGAGGGCTCAATGAGCAGTTCTTC. This gives the protein CASSTLAGGLNEQFF.

V and J are TRBV5-6 and TRBJ2-1; possibly TRBD2 for D (5 bases). CDR3 length: 13 amino acids. Germline values: CDR1 SGHDT, CDR2 YYEEEE. With 1 base removed from V and 7 bases from J, the gap between germline ends came to 9 bases. CDR3 protein: CASSLFGVNEQFF. DNA of the CDR3: TGTGCCAGCAGCTTGTTCGGGGTAAATGAGCAGTTCTTC.

This clone was observed once. The CDR3 sequence: CASSLAGLTSTDTQYF. CDR3 bases: TGTGCCAGCAGCTTGGCCGGACTCACTAGCACAGATACGCAGTATTTT. The chain is built from TRBV5-4 and TRBJ2-3; TRBD2 might be the D (5 bases). Trimming took off 0 bases at V and 0 bases at J, with 11 bases between the two ends. Germline V gives CDR1 SGHNT, CDR2 YYREEE (reference sequence). The CDR3 has 16 residues.

The chain recombines TRBV5-6 with TRBJ1-3, with TRBD1 as a possible D gene (6 bases). The CDR3 is 14 residues long. The V end was cut by 2 bases, the J end by 5 bases, with 11 bases between. Per the germline V gene, CDR1 is SGHDT and CDR2 is YYEEEE. In nucleotides, the CDR3 is TGTGCCAGCAGCTTCACAGGGTCCCGAAACACCATATATTTT. This translates into CASSFTGSRNTIYF.

V gene TRBV27 combines with J gene TRBJ2-1; 7 bases map to TRBD1. The CDR3 totals 12 residues. V shed 4 bases and J 10 bases; nucleotides not matched to a gene: 4. Germline CDR1 reads MNHEY; CDR2 reads SMNVEV (reference sequence). CDR3 sequence reads: CASSSVRGEQFF. The CDR3, as DNA: TGTGCCAGCAGTTCCGTCAGGGGGGAGCAGTTCTTC.

The chain links TRBV7-9 to TRBJ1-3; unclear D gene. Trimming took 2 bases from V and 0 from J, leaving 5 bases between them. Per germline, CDR1 SEHNR and CDR2 FQNEAQ (reference sequence). This CDR3 is built from 14 residues. The chain's CDR3 is CASSLRPSGNTIYF. DNA of the CDR3: TGTGCCAGCAGCTTAAGGCCCTCTGGAAACACCATATATTTT.

This clone was counted only a few times. This chain links TRBV7-9 with TRBJ2-1, with no clear D. The germline CDR1 and CDR2 sequences are SEHNR and FQNEAQ (reference sequence). The CDR3 runs 14 residues. Trimming cost V 4 bases and J 6 bases, with 13 bases left between them. The CDR3 DNA sequence: TGTGCCAGCAGCTCCCGAACCTATGGCAATGAGCAGTTCTTC. Encoded protein: CASSSRTYGNEQFF. Using reference TRBV7-9 and TRBJ2-1 for the parts outside the CDR3, the full variable domain is DTGVSQNPRHKITKRGQNVTFRCDPISEHNRLYWYRQTLGQGPEFLTYFQNEAQLEKSRLLSDRFSAERPKGSFSTLEIQRTEQGDSAMYLCASSSRTYGNEQFFGPGTRLTVL.

The chain has TRBV4-2 and TRBJ2-4; no clear D gene. This CDR3 comprises 14 residues. V lost 4 bases and J lost 2, with 9 bases in between. Germline V gene lookup returns CDR1 LGHNA and CDR2 YNFKEQ. CDR3 coding DNA: TGTGCCAGCAGCCCCCTGAGGTCCAAAAACATTCAGTACTTC. It codes for CASSPLRSKNIQYF.

V usage is TRBV12-1 and J usage is TRBJ1-1. TRBV12-1 is a listed pseudogene. The CDR3 spans 14 residues. The CDR3 nucleotides read TGTGCCAGCACCCGAGCAGTACTGAACACTGAAGCTTTCTTT. Its protein product is CASTRAVLNTEAFF.

The J gene is TRBJ1-5, the V gene TRBV18; TRBD1 matches 7 bases. The CDR3 extends over 14 amino acids. Germline-derived CDR1 and CDR2 are KGHSH and LQKENI. V lost 6 bases and J lost 1; bases outside the gene matches: 3. The CDR3 sequence: CASSTGNSNQPQHF. DNA of the CDR3: TGTGCCAGCTCGACAGGGAACAGCAATCAGCCCCAGCATTTT.

This sequence joins TRBV7-2 and TRBJ2-7, with no clear D. The V gene lost 0 bases and the J gene lost 5 bases, with 5 bases spanning the gap. CDR1 is SGHTA, CDR2 FQGNSA, per germline. The CDR3 is 12 amino acids. The CDR3 region is CASSLAFHEQYF. The CDR3 coding sequence is TGTGCCAGCAGCTTAGCTTTCCACGAGCAGTACTTC.

The V and J genes are TRBV18 and TRBJ1-4, with 7 positions matching TRBD1. The ends lost 0 bases at V and 4 bases at J; junction bases unmatched: 14. The CDR3 has 19 residues. The germline V gene has CDR1 KGHSH and CDR2 LQKENI. The CDR3 DNA is TGTGCCAGCTCACCACCCTACAGGGGATCTGTTGGAAATAATGAAAAACTGTTTTTT. Its translation: CASSPPYRGSVGNNEKLFF.

The sample holds a few counts of this clone. V gene TRBV14 combines with J gene TRBJ2-5; 7 bases are shared with TRBD2. This CDR3 region has 18 residues. Germline CDR1 reads SGHDN; CDR2 reads FVKESK. V trimming: 1 base; J trimming: 4 bases; junction bases outside the gene matches: 15. The CDR3 sequence: CASSQGTSSWQVGETQYF. The CDR3 coding sequence is TGTGCCAGCAGCCAAGGGACTAGTTCTTGGCAGGTCGGAGAGACCCAGTACTTC.

The chain combines TRBV7-9 with TRBJ1-2; no firm D call. V was clipped by 2 bases and J by 4 bases, with 8 bases between them. The germline V gene has CDR1 SEHNR and CDR2 FQNEAQ (reference sequence). The CDR3 contains 13 residues. The CDR3 is CASSLYPSYGYTF. The CDR3 region has the DNA TGTGCCAGCAGCTTATATCCGTCCTATGGCTACACCTTC.

Ten or more counts support this clone. V gene TRBV10-3 combines with J gene TRBJ1-2; D unresolved. The V and J ends lost 0 bases and 5 bases respectively, with 10 bases between them. Germline CDR1 ENHRY, CDR2 SYGVKD. There are 14 residues in the CDR3. CDR3 loop: CAISESGPAYGYTF. Here the CDR3 DNA reads TGTGCCATCAGTGAGTCCGGACCGGCGTATGGCTACACCTTC.

In its sample, this clone was seen a few times. V is TRBV6-1 and J is TRBJ2-5; D gene unclear. From germline, CDR1 is MNHNS and CDR2 SASEGT. V was pared by 3 bases and J by 2 bases, with 7 bases between. This CDR3 comprises 13 residues. The CDR3 sequence: CASSDGWQETQYF. In nucleotides, the CDR3 is TGTGCCAGCAGTGATGGTTGGCAAGAGACCCAGTACTTC.

Comment on this clone: Since a much larger clone is just one base distant, this may be a read error. This is likely a read error, given that the CDR3 carries no conserved phenylalanine or tryptophan at its end. The V gene is TRBV5-1, the J gene TRBJ1-1; D ambiguous. The CDR3 length is 13 residues. V lost 0 bases and J 0 bases, leaving 3 bases between the germline ends. Germline V gene sequence: CDR1 SGHRS, CDR2 YFSETQ. The CDR3 region is CASSLVMNTEAFL. Here the CDR3 DNA reads TGCGCCAGCAGCTTGGTGATGAACACTGAAGCTTTCTTG.

The sample holds a few counts of this clone. The chain joins TRBV11-2 to TRBJ2-7; 11 bases map to TRBD2. This CDR3 spans 17 amino acids. The V segment lost 6 bases and the J segment 6 bases; nucleotides outside the gene matches: 16. The germline V gene encodes CDR1 SGHAT and CDR2 FQNNGV. As DNA, the CDR3 is TGTGCCAGCAGTGGCGGGACTAGCGGATCCCGGGCCGGCGAGCAGTACTTC. Translating it yields CASSGGTSGSRAGEQYF. The full variable domain, completed using reference TRBV11-2 and TRBJ2-7, is EAGVAQSPRYKIIEKRQSVAFWCNPISGHATLYWYQQILGQGPKLLIQFQNNGVVDDSQLPKDRFSAERLKGVDSTLKIQPAKLEDSAVYLCASSGGTSGSRAGEQYFGPGTRLTVT.

This clone was seen a handful of times. The sample contains more than one DNA sequence encoding this CDR3. This chain joins TRBV30 and TRBJ2-3; TRBD2 aligns across 9 bases. The J segment lost 2 bases and the V segment lost 7 bases, leaving 10 bases of the junction unmatched. The CDR3 consists of 15 residues. Germline loops: CDR1 GTSNPN, CDR2 SVGIG (reference sequence). CDR3 bases: TGTGCCTACTCCGCGAGGACTAGCGACACAGATACGCAGTATTTT. Translating it yields CAYSARTSDTDTQYF.

A note on this clone: A much larger clone lies one base from this, so it may be a read error. The gene calls are TRBV28 and TRBJ2-7; D unclear. This CDR3 region has 14 residues. The V end was cut by 7 bases, the J end by 0 bases, with 13 bases between. The germline V gene encodes CDR1 MDHEN and CDR2 SYDVKM. The CDR3 bases are TGTGCCAGCACCGACGAGATCTCCTCCTACGAGCAGTACTTC. This sequence encodes CASTDEISSYEQYF.

The count of this clone is one. The J gene is TRBJ1-3, the V gene TRBV7-2; possible D gene TRBD1, 5 bases. Germline-derived CDR1 and CDR2 are SGHTA and FQGNSA. V was pared by 1 base and J by 0 bases, with 13 bases between. The length of the CDR3 is 17 residues. In DNA, the CDR3 is TGTGCCAGCAGCTTAGGACCCACAGGTTTCTCTGGAAACACCATATATTTT. Protein sequence: CASSLGPTGFSGNTIYF.

This clone was found once. The rearrangement uses TRBV29-1 and TRBJ2-2; 15 positions agree with TRBD2. V was clipped by 7 bases and J by 1 base; unmatched bases: 1. The CDR3 contains 15 residues. CDR1 is SQVTM and CDR2 is ANQGSEA in the germline V gene. CDR3 nucleotide sequence: TGCAGCGGGGGACTAGCGGGAGGGAACACCGGGGAGCTGTTTTTT. Translation: CSGGLAGGNTGELFF.

This clone was recorded a few times. The V call is TRBV10-3, the J call TRBJ2-5; D unresolved. The CDR3 contains 12 residues. Germline V gene data show CDR1 as ENHRY and CDR2 as SYGVKD. V was cut by 6 bases and J by 5 bases, with 10 bases left in between. The CDR3 DNA sequence: TGTGCCATCAGCGAGCTGGGGGAGACCCAGTACTTC. Translation gives CAISELGETQYF.

Details on this clone: Additional DNA sequences in this sample encode the identical CDR3. This chain joins TRBV30 and TRBJ2-3, with D uncertain. The CDR3 is 14 amino acids. From germline, CDR1 is GTSNPN and CDR2 SVGIG (reference sequence). Trimming shortened V by 2 bases and J by 2 bases, and 11 bases separated the two germline ends. The CDR3 spells CAWSSPSYTDTQYF. The CDR3 nucleotides read TGTGCCTGGAGTTCCCCCTCTTACACAGATACGCAGTATTTT.

V gene TRBV7-4 combines with J gene TRBJ1-5; 7 bases match TRBD1. The V gene's germline CDR1 is SGHVT and CDR2 SQSDAQ. J was trimmed by 5 bases and V by 4 bases; bases with no gene match: 2. This CDR3 region has 13 residues. The CDR3 DNA is TGTGCCAGCAGCTCAGACAGGGATCAGCCCCAGCATTTT. It codes for CASSSDRDQPQHF.

The gene calls are TRBV6-5 and TRBJ2-7; D is possibly TRBD2 (5 bases). CDR3 length equals 16 residues. The germline V gene has CDR1 MNHEY and CDR2 SVGAGI. V lost 0 bases, J lost 0 bases, and 12 bases lay in between. CDR3 region: CASSYSGASSSYEQYF. As DNA, the CDR3 is TGTGCCAGCAGTTACTCGGGAGCATCAAGCTCCTACGAGCAGTACTTC.